Presented here are 25 T cell receptor beta chains from one specimen sequenced in a study of blood T cell repertoires in COVID-19. Generated by immunoSEQ multiplex PCR, the TCRdb table keeps only in-frame clones and is missing some. The table lists approximately 140,000 clones, approximately 80% of them singletons. Sequenced sample: peripheral blood. Receptor source: a man between 65 and 85 years old with acute or convalescent COVID-19.

The chain has TRBV4-2 and TRBJ1-4, with D unresolved. V lost 1 base to trimming and J lost 5 bases, with 17 bases between them. This CDR3 comprises 17 residues. The germline V gene has CDR1 LGHNA and CDR2 YNFKEQ. The CDR3 spells CASSQVMAGRQNEKLFF. The CDR3 coding sequence is TGTGCCAGCAGCCAAGTTATGGCGGGGAGGCAGAATGAAAAACTGTTTTTT.

The V gene is TRBV5-3, the J gene TRBJ2-1; TRBD2 aligns across 14 bases. TRBV5-3 is classed as an ORF, of uncertain function. The CDR3 contains 19 residues. With V trimmed by 2 bases and J by 0 bases, 7 bases remained unmatched. The CDR3 nucleotides are TGTGCCAGAAGCTTAAGACTAGCGGGAGGGTTCCTCTCCTACAATGAGCAGTTCTTC. Translation: CARSLRLAGGFLSYNEQFF.

This chain connects TRBV6-5 to TRBJ2-1; 11 bases are a match to TRBD2. The CDR3 extends over 13 amino acids. Germline V gives CDR1 MNHEY, CDR2 SVGAGI. The V and J ends lost 6 bases and 10 bases, in that order; junction bases with no gene match: 5. The CDR3 DNA sequence: TGTGCCAGCAGAACTAGCGGGAGCTTGGAGCAGTTCTTC. Its protein product is CASRTSGSLEQFF.

The J gene is TRBJ2-5, the V gene TRBV6-6, with 8 bases lining up with TRBD1. Germline assignment: CDR1 MNHNY and CDR2 SVGAGI (reference sequence). V dropped 10 bases and J dropped 2; count of bases not matched to a gene: 3. The CDR3 totals 12 residues. CDR3 DNA sequence: TGTGCCATCCGGGACAGGCAAGAGACCCAGTACTTC. Its translation is CAIRDRQETQYF.

This clone was seen a handful of times. This rearrangement joins TRBV5-1 to TRBJ2-7, with D possibly being TRBD1 (6 bases). The CDR3 extends over 17 amino acids. V was cut by 6 bases and J by 4 bases, with 26 bases left in between. Germline CDR1 SGHRS, CDR2 YFSETQ. The CDR3 nucleotides are TGCGCCAGCACTCTATATCTCCCGGGACACCAAGGATACGAGCAGTACTTC. Translation: CASTLYLPGHQGYEQYF.

J is TRBJ1-3 and V is TRBV28, with D perhaps TRBD1 (6 bases). The CDR3 is made up of 15 amino acids. CDR1 and CDR2 (germline): MDHEN, SYDVKM. Trimming pared 6 bases from V and 4 bases from J, leaving 16 bases between. The CDR3 protein is CASRPQGQWGNTIYF. Written as DNA, the CDR3 is TGTGCCAGCAGACCACAGGGTCAGTGGGGAAACACCATATATTTT.

The DNA for the CDR3 is TGTGCCAGCTCACCAATGGGACAGAAGAATGAAAAACTGTTTTTT. Its protein is CASSPMGQKNEKLFF. This chain uses TRBV18 with TRBJ1-4; TRBD1 matches at 7 bases. J was trimmed by 5 bases and V by 2 bases; bases with no gene match: 5. The CDR3 spans 15 residues. Germline V gene sequence: CDR1 KGHSH, CDR2 LQKENI.

This clone is medium-sized within its sample. The V call is TRBV7-9, the J call TRBJ1-6; D possibly corresponds to TRBD1 (5 bases). Germline CDR1 is SEHNR and CDR2 is FQNEAQ (reference sequence). The CDR3 loop spans 15 amino acids. V lost 6 bases and J lost 3, with 12 bases in between. DNA for the CDR3: TGTGCCAGCAGGGACACCGACGTCTATAATTCACCCCTCCACTTT. It yields the protein CASRDTDVYNSPLHF.

CDR3 residues: CATRETGSYEQYF. The CDR3 DNA is TGTGCCACGCGGGAGACGGGCTCCTACGAGCAGTACTTC. J is TRBJ2-7 and V is TRBV6-5; 7 bases are shared with TRBD2. Germline CDR1 and CDR2: MNHEY and SVGAGI. The junction had 6 bases not matched to a gene; V was cut back by 10 bases and J by 0 bases. The CDR3 spans 13 residues.

The rearrangement joins TRBV28 to TRBJ2-3, with TRBD2 matching 11 bases. After removal of 10 bases from V and 4 bases from J, the junction contained 7 bases not matched to a gene. Germline V lookup: CDR1 MDHEN, CDR2 SYDVKM. This CDR3 contains 14 residues. The DNA of the CDR3 is TGTGCCACCACTAGCGGGAGCAGGGCAGATACGCAGTATTTT. Its translation is CATTSGSRADTQYF.

This rearrangement joins TRBV5-1 to TRBJ2-1; D is ambiguous. V lost 1 base to trimming and J lost 5 bases, with 16 bases between them. CDR1 and CDR2 (germline): SGHRS, YFSETQ. The CDR3 is 16 amino acids. Here the CDR3 DNA reads TGCGCCAGCAGCTTGCGTCCCCTAAGCGACGACAATGAGCAGTTCTTC. Protein sequence: CASSLRPLSDDNEQFF.

This clone was recorded many times. The rearrangement uses TRBV5-5 and TRBJ2-3, with D perhaps matching TRBD1 (6 bases). The CDR3 length is 15 residues. V dropped 2 bases and J dropped 6 bases, with 16 bases sitting between them. Germline V gene sequence: CDR1 SGHKS, CDR2 YYEKEE (reference sequence). CDR3 residues: CASSFQGQKDDTQYF. In DNA form, the CDR3 reads TGTGCCAGCAGCTTCCAGGGGCAGAAGGATGATACGCAGTATTTT.

The rearrangement links TRBV6-5 to TRBJ1-1; D gene uncertain. CDR3 length: 13 residues. Germline V lookup: CDR1 MNHEY, CDR2 SVGAGI. The V gene lost 8 bases and the J gene lost 4 bases, with 14 bases spanning the gap. This CDR3 reads CASDSFSGTEAFF. The DNA for the CDR3 is TGTGCCAGCGATTCATTTTCGGGCACTGAAGCTTTCTTT.

CDR3 sequence (DNA): TGTGCCAGTAGTAGGTCGGGAGAGAGGTCTGGGGCCAACGTCCTGACTTTC. As protein: CASSRSGERSGANVLTF. The V and J genes are TRBV19 and TRBJ2-6; D perhaps matches TRBD2 (6 bases). Trimming stripped 4 bases from V and 1 base from J, with 14 bases between. The length of the CDR3 is 17 residues. Germline CDR1 and CDR2: LNHDA and SQIVND (reference sequence).

The genes are TRBV3-1 (or the pseudogene TRBV3-2) and TRBJ2-1; D is possibly TRBD2 (5 bases). Germline V gene data show CDR1 as LGHDT and CDR2 as YNNKEL (reference sequence). This CDR3 spans 17 amino acids. The V end lost 0 bases, the J end lost 2 bases, and 14 bases lay between the germline ends. CDR3 in amino acids: CASSQERARQTYNEQFF. Here the CDR3 DNA reads TGTGCCAGCAGCCAAGAGAGGGCTCGTCAGACCTACAATGAGCAGTTCTTC.

The CDR3 reads CATRDLAGAGHEQFF. CDR3 bases: TGTGCCACCCGGGATCTAGCGGGGGCTGGACATGAGCAGTTCTTC. J is TRBJ2-1 and V is TRBV2, with 10 bases lining up with TRBD2. CDR3 length equals 15 residues. Germline V gives CDR1 SNHLY, CDR2 FYNNEI. V gave up 10 bases and J gave up 8 bases; unmatched junction bases: 14.

The rearrangement uses TRBV28 and TRBJ2-7; 8 nucleotides align to TRBD2. Germline V gene data show CDR1 as MDHEN and CDR2 as SYDVKM. CDR3 length: 16 amino acids. With V trimmed by 4 bases and J by 1 base, 9 bases remained unmatched. The CDR3: CASSSPGERESYEQYF. CDR3 DNA sequence: TGTGCCAGCAGTTCCCCCGGGGAGCGGGAGTCCTACGAGCAGTACTTC.

DNA for the CDR3: TGTGCCAGCAGCTCATTGGAGGCTAGCGGGGCCTACGAGCAGTACTTC. Translating it yields CASSSLEASGAYEQYF. The rearrangement links TRBV5-6 to TRBJ2-7, with TRBD2 identical over 9 bases. The CDR3 consists of 16 residues. V trimming: 3 bases; J trimming: 2 bases; junction bases outside the gene matches: 9. The germline CDR1 and CDR2 sequences are SGHDT and YYEEEE. The whole variable domain, remainder taken from reference TRBV5-6 and TRBJ2-7, is DAGVTQSPTHLIKTRGQQVTLRCSPKSGHDTVSWYQQALGQGPQFIFQYYEEEERQRGNFPDRFSGHQFPNYSSELNVNALLLGDSALYLCASSSLEASGAYEQYFGPGTRLTVT.

This chain connects TRBV7-2 to TRBJ2-5, with 10 bases that match TRBD1. V lost 5 bases, J lost 5 bases, and 8 bases stayed unmatched. The CDR3 runs to 15 residues. The germline V gene has CDR1 SGHTA and CDR2 FQGNSA. This CDR3 reads CASSRDRGVGETQYF. The CDR3 DNA reads TGTGCCAGCAGCCGGGACAGGGGAGTAGGGGAGACCCAGTACTTC. Variable domain in full (rest from reference TRBV7-2 and TRBJ2-5): GAGVSQSPSNKVTEKGKDVELRCDPISGHTALYWYRQSLGQGLEFLIYFQGNSAPDKSGLPSDRFSAERTGGSVSTLTIQRTQQEDSAVYLCASSRDRGVGETQYFGPGTRLLVL.

The chain joins TRBV9 to TRBJ1-1; the D gene is possibly TRBD1 (6 bases). V lost 6 bases and J lost 0, with 15 bases in between. The CDR3 spans 15 residues. Germline V gene sequence: CDR1 SGDLS, CDR2 YYNGEE. The CDR3: CASNLGAEMNTEAFF. DNA for the CDR3: TGTGCCAGCAACTTGGGGGCGGAGATGAACACTGAAGCTTTCTTT.

The chain links TRBV5-4 to TRBJ1-2; D is uncertain. Trimming shortened V by 4 bases and J by 2 bases, and 12 bases separated the two germline ends. The V gene's germline CDR1 is SGHNT and CDR2 YYREEE (reference sequence). CDR3 length: 14 amino acids. CDR3 region: CASSRPDGNYGYTF. CDR3 DNA: TGTGCCAGCAGCCGACCAGACGGGAACTATGGCTACACCTTC.

The chain employs TRBV6-4 and TRBJ1-5; no definite D call. The V end was cut by 0 bases, the J end by 2 bases, with 11 bases between. CDR1 and CDR2 from the germline V gene are MRHNA and SNTAGT. The CDR3 is made up of 16 amino acids. CDR3 coding DNA: TGTGCCAGCAGTGACTCGAGGTTAGGCCGCAATCAGCCCCAGCATTTT. It encodes CASSDSRLGRNQPQHF.

The gene calls are TRBV5-1 and TRBJ2-7; possibly TRBD1 for D (6 bases). Germline lookup yields CDR1 SGHRS and CDR2 YFSETQ. The V end was cut by 1 base, the J end by 3 bases, with 14 bases between. The CDR3 runs to 15 residues. DNA for the CDR3: TGCGCCAGCAGCTTGATCCAGGGGTCAAACTACGAGCAGTACTTC. It is translated as CASSLIQGSNYEQYF.

V is TRBV15 and J is TRBJ2-2, with TRBD1 matching over 11 bases. Germline values: CDR1 LNHNV, CDR2 YYDKDF (reference sequence). The length of the CDR3 is 17 residues. With V trimmed by 0 bases and J by 5 bases, 5 bases remained unmatched. CDR3 region: CATSRDFGQGATGELFF. CDR3 sequence (DNA): TGTGCCACCAGCAGAGATTTCGGACAGGGGGCGACCGGGGAGCTGTTTTTT. Looking up the rest from reference TRBV15 and TRBJ2-2 gives the full variable domain: DAMVIQNPRYQVTQFGKPVTLSCSQTLNHNVMYWYQQKSSQAPKLLFHYYDKDFNNEADTPDNFQSRRPNTSFCFLDIRSPGLGDTAMYLCATSRDFGQGATGELFFGEGSRLTVL.

The V and J genes are TRBV7-9 and TRBJ2-1, with D unresolved. From germline, CDR1 is SEHNR and CDR2 FQNEAQ (reference sequence). V lost 3 bases, J lost 4 bases, and 10 bases lay in between. The CDR3 has 14 residues. DNA for the CDR3: TGTGCCAGCAGCTTCGTCTTTTCGTACAATGAGCAGTTCTTC. Protein product: CASSFVFSYNEQFF.